By frequency, the clone carrying this T cell receptor (beta chain) registers medium-sized. Its target is not known. Roughly 38,000 genome equivalents of blood DNA were amplified for TRB. Multiplex touch-down PCR amplified TRB using TRB-A and TRB-B pools in one tube. One entry per CDR3 protein, without DNA, is what TCRdb gives after re-calling the multiplex PCR reads. This sample's table has some 4,000 distinct CDR3 sequences. The data were obtained in a study of T cell clusters in autoimmune cytopenias. Study-wide results and caveats: Clustering suggested that physiological T cell clusters were missing in primary autoimmune cytopenia patients. No experiment has yet validated the function of the T cell clusters defined in silico.

This same sample was also taken into another study, of T cell repertoires in aging, cancer and after chemotherapy.

Sequences were obtained from peripheral blood. The TCR sequence derives from a human donor in good health.

CDR3 in amino acids: CATSRDSSRRGYTF. This sequence joins TRBV15 and TRBJ1-2. There are 14 residues in the CDR3. Germline CDR1 LNHNV, CDR2 YYDKDF (reference sequence).